The clone carrying this T cell receptor (beta chain) was found a few times. Antigen unknown. The libraries were made with immunoSEQ version 4 in survey mode. Sequenced by immunoSEQ multiplex PCR; TCRdb stores in-frame clones only, minus some. The data show 40,000 to 55,000 clones, about 80% seen once. Cells were stimulated with CMV-infected fibroblast lysates at 8 to 10 ug/mL. CD40L/CD69 double-negative CD45RO-high memory CD4+ T cells were collected. Plasma HIV-1 RNA stayed below 50 copies/mL for at least 4 years. CD4+ T cell counts exceeded 400 cells/uL; CMV serology was positive. CD8+ T cells were removed from PBMCs prior to stimulation. The CDR3 contains 18 residues. V trimming: 2 bases; J trimming: 5 bases; junction bases outside the gene matches: 15. The V gene's germline CDR1 is SGHTA and CDR2 FQGNSA. The data stem from a study of persistence of HIV-infected CD4 T cells. Findings and caveats of the study: TCR analyses could not target the rare provirus-carrying CMV-responding cells.

This chain connects TRBV7-2 to TRBJ2-5; TRBD1 agrees at 9 bases. The sequence was obtained from an adult man with HIV who was CMV-seropositive. The specimen comprised CD4+ T cells sorted from PBMCs after 18-hour stimulation, sampled from a patient who received antiretroviral therapy. In nucleotides, the CDR3 is TGTGCCAGCAGCTTAATCCGGTTCTCGGGACAGGGAGCGGAGACCCAGTACTTC. Its translation is CASSLIRFSGQGAETQYF.